These 7 T cell receptor beta chains share one sample of origin, sequenced in a study of T-cell reconstitution after alpha-beta-depleted transplantation in children (dated by TCRdb to 2016 to 2018). To prepare the library, PCR was applied. Sequenced on an Illumina HiSeq 2500. TCR library preparation used molecular barcoding, with unique molecular identifiers applied to normalize quantification of the TCRbeta repertoire. The public reads were quality trimmed at Q25 with fastp and then assembled into clones with MiXCR by TCRdb, keeping productive beta chains. Rows merge per CDR3 protein into single entries with the most common DNA and genes. The sample contains about 1,000,000 distinct CDR3 sequences, roughly 29% of them found a single time. The top ten clones comprise over 25% of the sample. The treatment or condition label, read with the paper, signifies: allogeneic hematopoietic cell transplantation with graft depleted of TCRalphabeta T cells and CD19 B cells.

Sample: PBMCs, mostly from graft donor cells, taken 360 days after TCRalphabeta/CD19-depleted stem cell transplant. The receptor source for this set is a boy in the first two years of life who had a stem cell transplant for SCID, so the T cells may come from the graft donor.

This clonotype was detected only once. V gene TRBV28 combines with J gene TRBJ2-1, with D perhaps matching TRBD1 or TRBD2 (5 bases each). The CDR3 length is 17 residues. Trimming pared 3 bases from V and 7 bases from J, leaving 22 bases between. CDR1 is MDHEN and CDR2 is SYDVKM in the germline V gene. CDR3 DNA: TGTGCCAGCAGTTTGCTCAACCCGGGACCGCAGGGAAATGAGCAGTTCTTC. Its protein is CASSLLNPGPQGNEQFF.

V usage is TRBV4-1 and J usage is TRBJ2-2; D is undetermined. CDR1 MGHRA and CDR2 YSYEKL come from the germline V gene. This CDR3 spans 16 amino acids. Trimming took off 1 base at V and 0 bases at J, with 9 bases between the two ends. The DNA of the CDR3 is TGCGCCAGCAGCCAAGCGGGCTACCCGAACACCGGGGAGCTGTTTTTT. Encoded protein: CASSQAGYPNTGELFF.

The chain joins TRBV12-3 or TRBV12-4 to TRBJ2-3; D tentatively reads TRBD1 or TRBD2 (5 bases each). The CDR3 has 14 residues. The ends were cut back, 7 bases at V and 6 bases at J, with 17 bases in the middle. The chain's CDR3 is CASILRDLGDTQYF. In DNA, the CDR3 is TGTGCCAGCATCCTTAGGGACCTTGGGGATACGCAGTATTTT.

The chain has TRBV20-1 and TRBJ1-5; D is possibly TRBD1 (6 bases). Germline V gene lookup returns CDR1 DFQATT and CDR2 SNEGSKA (reference sequence). Trimming took off 6 bases at V and 1 base at J, with 16 bases between the two ends. The length of the CDR3 is 15 residues. The CDR3 sequence is CSATRQAFSNQPQHF. The DNA for the CDR3 is TGCAGTGCGACCCGACAGGCGTTCAGCAATCAGCCCCAGCATTTT.

V usage is TRBV28 and J usage is TRBJ1-5; 7 nucleotides align to TRBD1. V was clipped by 5 bases and J by 6 bases; unmatched bases: 7. Germline V gene lookup returns CDR1 MDHEN and CDR2 SYDVKM. This CDR3 has 14 residues. The CDR3 reads CASSARDSAQPQHF. CDR3 coding DNA: TGTGCCAGCAGTGCCCGGGACAGCGCTCAGCCCCAGCATTTT.

The CDR3 coding sequence is TGTGCCAGCAGTGCCCCTAGCGGGGGCTACAATGAGCAGTTCTTC. As protein: CASSAPSGGYNEQFF. The J gene is TRBJ2-1, the V gene TRBV6-2 or TRBV6-3; 10 bases align to TRBD2. CDR1 and CDR2 from the germline V gene are MNHEY and SVGEGT. CDR3 size: 15 residues. With 5 bases clipped from V and 3 bases from J, the junction kept 4 bases outside the gene matches.

This rearrangement joins TRBV2 to TRBJ2-5, with 12 positions matching TRBD2. Trimming removed 6 bases from V and 5 bases from J; junction bases left unmatched: 13. The CDR3 runs 17 residues. From germline, CDR1 is SNHLY and CDR2 FYNNEI. The CDR3 loop is CASRGPSGGVVCETQYF. DNA of the CDR3: TGTGCCAGCAGGGGACCTAGCGGGGGGGTGGTATGCGAGACCCAGTACTTC.